Below are 7 T cell receptor beta chains sequenced from a single sample in a study of T-cell reconstitution after alpha-beta-depleted transplantation in children. Unique molecular identifiers were used to barcode this TCRbeta library. Each CDR3 protein gets one entry after TCRdb re-called the PCR reads with MiXCR. The table records 200,000 to 300,000 distinct CDR3 sequences, roughly a quarter of them present only once. The specimen was PBMCs, collected before TCRalphabeta/CD19-depleted stem cell transplant. The receptors originated from a girl aged 2-10 years with Fanconi anemia, due to receive a stem cell transplant.

About this clonotype: Since the CDR3 does not end with the conserved phenylalanine or tryptophan, this likely comes from a read error. The chain joins TRBV29-1 to TRBJ1-3, with D hard to call. CDR3 length equals 11 residues. V lost 5 bases, J lost 5 bases, and 7 bases lay in between. Germline assignment: CDR1 SQVTM and CDR2 ANQGSEA. The CDR3 loop is CSVSSRNTIYY. CDR3 bases: TGCAGCGTTTCGTCGCGAAACACCATATATTAT.

This clonotype was counted ten times or more. The rearrangement links TRBV12-3 or TRBV12-4 to TRBJ2-7, with 9 bases fitting TRBD1. J lost 3 bases, V lost 6 bases, and 3 bases had no gene match. The CDR3 is 13 residues long. The CDR3: CASRTGGGYEQYF. The CDR3 coding sequence is TGTGCCAGCAGGACAGGGGGGGGCTACGAGCAGTACTTC.

The chain has TRBV7-3 and TRBJ2-3; D gene ambiguous. CDR1 SGHTA and CDR2 FQGTGA come from the germline V gene. The CDR3 runs to 13 residues. Trimming shortened V by 5 bases and J by 3 bases, and 9 bases separated the two germline ends. CDR3 protein: CASSMTETDTQYF. DNA of the CDR3: TGTGCCAGCAGCATGACGGAAACAGATACGCAGTATTTT.

The chain couples TRBV13 to TRBJ2-2, with a tentative D call TRBD2 (5 bases). The CDR3 contains 12 residues. Between the trimmed V and J ends, which lost 5 bases and 8 bases, there was a span of 9 bases. CDR1 and CDR2 (germline): PRHDT, FYEKMQ (reference sequence). CDR3 DNA sequence: TGTGCCAGCAGCCGTCGGGGTGGGGAGCTGTTTTTT. Its translation: CASSRRGGELFF.

The gene calls are TRBV20-1 and TRBJ2-7; weak D call: TRBD1 (5 bases). This CDR3 contains 11 residues. Trimming cost V 5 bases and J 3 bases, with 8 bases left between them. Germline assignment: CDR1 DFQATT and CDR2 SNEGSKA (reference sequence). CDR3 loop: CSAVRDYEQYF. The CDR3 DNA is TGCAGTGCTGTCAGGGACTACGAGCAGTACTTC.

This rearrangement joins TRBV11-1 to TRBJ1-3; D not certain. Germline CDR1 reads SGHAT; CDR2 reads FQDESV (reference sequence). The CDR3 is 16 residues long. Deletions cut 1 base from V and 4 bases from J, with 14 bases between. CDR3 protein: CASSLEAARGGNTIYF. CDR3 nucleotides: TGTGCCAGCAGCTTAGAGGCGGCCCGAGGAGGAAACACCATATATTTT.

At least ten counts were recorded for this clonotype. The chain is built from TRBV7-2 and TRBJ2-1; no definite D call. The CDR3 is 14 amino acids. V lost 4 bases, J lost 4 bases, and 11 bases lay in between. Germline CDR1 is SGHTA and CDR2 is FQGNSA. CDR3 sequence reads: CASSYQHPYNEQFF. The CDR3 region has the DNA TGTGCCAGCAGCTACCAGCACCCGTACAATGAGCAGTTCTTC.